Listed below are T cell receptor beta chains from one sample, sequenced in a study of shared clonotypes between healthy human individuals. Data came from immunoSEQ multiplex PCR; TCRdb stores just in-frame clones and leaves some out. The sample includes over a million clones, about four fifths seen only once; the top ten take roughly 0.56%. The sequenced material came from memory CD4+ T cells from PBMCs. These receptors were obtained from a man between 18 and 29 years old in good health. Some clones in this sample may be carry-over from other donors' samples. Each CDR3 is given with its conserved first and last residue. Each record gives: D gene, clone size, J gene, V gene, CDR3 DNA, CDR3 protein. A D gene is named only where the DNA matches it firmly. The size entry is marked missing in some rows and otherwise reads once, few, many or a size class.

.	.	TRBJ2-7	TRBV11-2	TGTGCCAGCAGCTTACGGGGCGCACAGGGGAGGGACTACGAGCAGTACTTC	CASSLRGAQGRDYEQYF
TRBD2	few	TRBJ2-3	TRBV10-3	TGTGCCATCAGGCTCCATTGGACTAGCGGGGAGAGCACAGATACGCAGTATTTT	CAIRLHWTSGESTDTQYF
.	few	TRBJ1-1	TRBV9	TGTGCCAGCAGCGTAGTAGCAGGCTCAACGGCTTTCTTT	CASSVVAGSTAFF
TRBD1	.	TRBJ2-7	TRBV6-1	TGTGCCAGCAGGGGGGACAGGGGCTACGAGCAGTACTTC	CASRGDRGYEQYF
.	.	TRBJ1-2	TRBV5-1	TGCGCCAGCAGCTTGGGTCATGGCTACACCTTC	CASSLGHGYTF
.	.	TRBJ2-6	TRBV15	TGTGCCACTCATGTGTCAGGGGCCAACGTCCTGACTTTC	CATHVSGANVLTF
.	.	TRBJ2-2	TRBV7-3	TGTGCCAGCAGCCACAGAGGGGCTGGCGCGGCGAACGGGGAGCTGTTTTTT	CASSHRGAGAANGELFF
TRBD1	.	TRBJ1-2	TRBV6-4	TGTGCCAGCAGGCGTAGACAGGGTCAAGGCTACACCTTC	CASRRRQGQGYTF
.	.	TRBJ1-5	TRBV30	TGTGCCTGGAGTGTAGTAGGCAATCAGCCCCAGCATTTT	CAWSVVGNQPQHF
TRBD2	many	TRBJ2-3	TRBV9	TGTGCCAGCAGCGTAGTTGGACTAGCAGCAGATACGCAGTATTTT	CASSVVGLAADTQYF
.	.	TRBJ2-4	TRBV2	TGTGCCAGCAGTCTTCTTTATAAGAACATTCAGTACTTC	CASSLLYKNIQYF
.	.	TRBJ1-1	TRBV28	TGTGCCAGCAGTTCCGGACAGTTTGAAGCTTTCTTT	CASSSGQFEAFF
.	.	TRBJ1-2	TRBV29-1	TGCAGCGTTGAATCCCGAAACTATGGCTACACCTTC	CSVESRNYGYTF
.	.	TRBJ2-2	TRBV5-1	TGCGCCAGCAGCCGGACAGTGAACACCGGGGAGCTGTTTTTT	CASSRTVNTGELFF
.	.	TRBJ2-5	TRBV5-1	TGCGCCAGCATGCCGGAACTATTCCCAGAGACCCAGTACTTC	CASMPELFPETQYF
.	.	TRBJ2-3	TRBV6-6	TGTGCCAGCAGTTATAACAGCCTCACAGATACGCAGTATTTT	CASSYNSLTDTQYF
.	.	TRBJ2-1	TRBV6-5	TGTGCCAGCAGTTACCTCGGGGGGCGAGGCAATGAGCAGTTCTTC	CASSYLGGRGNEQFF